The 27 T cell receptor beta chains in this list originate from one sample, sequenced in a study of lymphopenia after photon versus proton radiotherapy. Clones were read by immunoSEQ multiplex PCR, and TCRdb kept only the in-frame ones, dropping some. Of 150,000 to 200,000 clones in the sample, roughly nine tenths were seen once. Sequenced here: peripheral blood, sampled from a patient treated with photon-based radiotherapy. The receptor set was obtained from a man aged 45 to 65 with gastric cancer.

Comment on this clone: At one of its ends the junction is not consistent with the germline gene, which may arise from a read error. This chain links TRBV7-9 with TRBJ1-1; D perhaps matches TRBD1 (5 bases). The CDR3 runs 10 residues. The germline CDR1 and CDR2 sequences are SEHNR and FQNEAQ (reference sequence). The CDR3 sequence is CASSGGRFLF. CDR3 coding DNA: TGTGCCAGCAGCGGGGGGAGGTTTTTGTTT.

CDR3 region: CASSQWGLVGTDTQYF. Here the CDR3 DNA reads TGCGCCAGCAGCCAATGGGGACTAGTGGGTACAGATACGCAGTATTTT. The chain combines TRBV4-1 with TRBJ2-3; 8 bases are shared with TRBD2. The CDR3 totals 16 residues. V lost 2 bases and J lost 3; bases outside the gene matches: 7. Germline CDR1 and CDR2: MGHRA and YSYEKL.

The V gene is TRBV30, the J gene TRBJ2-3; D is perhaps TRBD2 (6 bases). This CDR3 has 14 residues. V lost 7 bases and J lost 4, with 18 bases in between. Germline lookup yields CDR1 GTSNPN and CDR2 SVGIG (reference sequence). CDR3 sequence: CASTREEGPDTQYF. DNA of the CDR3: TGTGCCTCAACCCGCGAGGAGGGGCCAGATACGCAGTATTTT.

The genes are TRBV28 and TRBJ2-1; TRBD2 matches 10 bases. CDR1 MDHEN and CDR2 SYDVKM come from the germline V gene. This CDR3 has 18 amino acids. With V trimmed by 3 bases and J by 5 bases, 13 bases remained unmatched. This CDR3 reads CASSLTAGGPRPHNEQFF. In DNA, the CDR3 is TGTGCCAGCAGTTTGACAGCGGGAGGGCCGCGGCCTCACAATGAGCAGTTCTTC.

This clone came up once. V gene TRBV5-1 combines with J gene TRBJ1-4, with D uncertain. The CDR3 has 15 residues. Germline V gene sequence: CDR1 SGHRS, CDR2 YFSETQ. The germline V and J ends were trimmed by 0 bases and 0 bases, with 6 bases remaining between them. This CDR3 reads CASSLAPATNEKLFF. The DNA for the CDR3 is TGCGCCAGCAGCTTGGCCCCCGCAACTAATGAAAAACTGTTTTTT.

The chain combines TRBV5-8 with TRBJ2-5; the D is unclear. Per the germline V gene, CDR1 is SGHTS and CDR2 is YDEGEE. V was pared by 2 bases and J by 6 bases, with 17 bases between. This CDR3 spans 15 amino acids. The CDR3 DNA sequence: TGTGCCAGCAGCTTTCCCAGTTCCTATAGGCAGACCCAGTACTTC. It encodes CASSFPSSYRQTQYF.

In DNA, the CDR3 is TGTGCCAGCAGTGCGACTAGCGCGTCTGAGCAGTTCTTC. Its translation is CASSATSASEQFF. The V gene is TRBV6-4, the J gene TRBJ2-1; 8 nucleotides align to TRBD2. This CDR3 comprises 13 residues. Germline CDR1 is MRHNA and CDR2 is SNTAGT. V lost 4 bases, J lost 9 bases, and 5 bases stayed unmatched.

This rearrangement joins TRBV6-6 to TRBJ2-7; 7 nucleotides agree with TRBD1. Unmatched junction bases numbered 7, after V lost 5 bases and J lost 0 bases. Looked up from germline, CDR1 is MNHNY and CDR2 is SVGAGI (reference sequence). CDR3 length: 15 residues. The CDR3 sequence is CASSRQGHTSYEQYF. The CDR3, as DNA: TGTGCCAGCAGTCGACAGGGCCACACCTCCTACGAGCAGTACTTC.

This rearrangement joins TRBV6-1 to TRBJ2-7; D could derive from TRBD1 or TRBD2 (5 bases each). Germline loops: CDR1 MNHNS, CDR2 SASEGT. The CDR3 has 13 residues. V was clipped by 1 base and J by 4 bases, with 8 bases between them. CDR3 bases: TGTGCCAGCAGTGAAGGCAGGGAGTACGAGCAGTACTTC. This encodes CASSEGREYEQYF.

The genes are TRBV11-2 and TRBJ2-5; 7 nucleotides match TRBD1. Losses at the gene ends were 5 bases for V and 5 bases for J; bases not matched to a gene: 8. CDR3 size: 14 residues. The V gene's germline CDR1 is SGHAT and CDR2 FQNNGV. The CDR3 bases are TGTGCCAGCAGCCAGTCAGGGGGTTTGGAGACCCAGTACTTC. Its translation is CASSQSGGLETQYF.

The chain is built from TRBV18 and TRBJ1-2; the D is unclear. V lost 3 bases, J lost 6 bases, and 11 bases lay in between. The CDR3 totals 13 residues. Germline V gene data show CDR1 as KGHSH and CDR2 as LQKENI. The CDR3 bases are TGTGCCAGCTCACCGCGACAAGAGGATGGCTACACCTTC. It translates to CASSPRQEDGYTF.

In DNA, the CDR3 is TGTGCCAGCAGCTTAGGCGACAGGGACCGCACCGGGGAGCTGTTTTTT. It translates to CASSLGDRDRTGELFF. This sequence joins TRBV7-9 and TRBJ2-2; 7 nucleotides align to TRBD1. Germline V CDR1 and CDR2: SEHNR, FQNEAQ (reference sequence). The J segment lost 4 bases and the V segment lost 1 base, leaving 6 bases of the junction unmatched. There are 16 residues in the CDR3.

The V gene is TRBV6-6, the J gene TRBJ2-3; the match to TRBD2 covers 8 bases. The CDR3 runs to 14 residues. Germline V gene data show CDR1 as MNHNY and CDR2 as SVGAGI (reference sequence). Germline trimming cut 4 bases from V and 6 bases from J; bases unmatched to any gene: 6. CDR3 loop: CASSLPGLVDTQYF. CDR3 in DNA: TGTGCCAGCAGTTTACCGGGACTAGTTGATACGCAGTATTTT.

This clone is a singleton in its sample. The rearrangement uses TRBV27 and TRBJ2-3, with 9 bases fitting TRBD2. The CDR3 runs to 14 residues. Per germline, CDR1 MNHEY and CDR2 SMNVEV (reference sequence). V lost 5 bases and J lost 2; bases outside the gene matches: 2. In DNA form, the CDR3 reads TGTGCCAGCAGTCCTAGCGGGGTCACAGATACGCAGTATTTT. Residues: CASSPSGVTDTQYF.

The rearrangement links TRBV6-4 to TRBJ2-3, with 8 bases that match TRBD1. With 0 bases clipped from V and 5 bases from J, the junction kept 4 bases outside the gene matches. The CDR3 is 15 residues long. CDR1 is MRHNA, CDR2 SNTAGT, per germline. CDR3 region: CASSDSPGGRDTQYF. The CDR3 bases are TGTGCCAGCAGTGACTCCCCAGGGGGCAGAGATACGCAGTATTTT.

The chain links TRBV9 to TRBJ1-2, with 7 bases fitting TRBD1. This CDR3 is built from 13 residues. Germline CDR1 reads SGDLS; CDR2 reads YYNGEE. With 2 bases clipped from V and 7 bases from J, the junction kept 5 bases outside the gene matches. DNA for the CDR3: TGTGCCAGCAGCGTTGGGAGGGGGCCTGGCTACACCTTC. Encoded protein: CASSVGRGPGYTF.

The rearrangement joins TRBV10-3 to TRBJ2-7; D not certain. CDR3 size: 11 residues. In germline, CDR1 is ENHRY, CDR2 SYGVKD. The V and J ends lost 2 bases and 2 bases respectively, with 1 base between them. CDR3 sequence: CAISEAYEQYF. CDR3 sequence (DNA): TGTGCCATCAGTGAGGCCTACGAGCAGTACTTC.

The V call is TRBV7-2, the J call TRBJ1-4; D may be TRBD1 (6 bases). Looked up from germline, CDR1 is SGHTA and CDR2 is FQGNSA. V was shortened by 5 bases and J by 7 bases, with 14 bases between the two germline ends. This CDR3 is 14 amino acids long. The DNA of the CDR3 is TGTGCCAGCAGCCCGACAGGAATTACTGAAAAACTGTTTTTT. It yields the protein CASSPTGITEKLFF. The whole variable domain, remainder taken from reference TRBV7-2 and TRBJ1-4, is GAGVSQSPSNKVTEKGKDVELRCDPISGHTALYWYRQSLGQGLEFLIYFQGNSAPDKSGLPSDRFSAERTGGSVSTLTIQRTQQEDSAVYLCASSPTGITEKLFFGSGTQLSVL.

The rearrangement uses TRBV5-1 and TRBJ2-7; TRBD1 or TRBD2 may be the D gene (5 bases each). CDR1 is SGHRS, CDR2 YFSETQ, per germline. This CDR3 is built from 17 residues. Trimming stripped 0 bases from V and 3 bases from J, with 19 bases between. The chain's CDR3 is CASSLATGPLGSYEQYF. The CDR3 nucleotides are TGCGCCAGCAGCTTGGCCACAGGTCCCTTGGGGAGCTACGAGCAGTACTTC.

V is TRBV6-5 and J is TRBJ2-1, with D perhaps being TRBD1 or TRBD2 (6 bases each). Germline-derived CDR1 and CDR2 are MNHEY and SVGAGI. Trimming cost V 2 bases and J 10 bases, with 18 bases left between them. The CDR3 covers 15 residues. DNA for the CDR3: TGTGCCAGCAGTTACACCGGGGGTGCGGGACAAGAGCAGTTCTTC. Translation: CASSYTGGAGQEQFF.

This clone was counted once. The chain has TRBV7-6 and TRBJ1-1, with D hard to call. The CDR3 runs to 14 residues. V was pared by 4 bases and J by 0 bases, with 9 bases between. Germline lookup yields CDR1 SGHVS and CDR2 FNYEAQ. The CDR3 sequence: CASSSRPMNTEAFF. Here the CDR3 DNA reads TGTGCCAGCAGCTCGCGACCAATGAACACTGAAGCTTTCTTT.

The gene calls are TRBV28 and TRBJ1-3, with D unresolved. Germline assignment: CDR1 MDHEN and CDR2 SYDVKM. This CDR3 has 17 amino acids. The V end was cut by 2 bases, the J end by 0 bases, with 14 bases between. The CDR3 DNA follows: TGTGCCAGCAGTTTACCGGGTAGACGGATCTCTGGAAACACCATATATTTT. Translating gives CASSLPGRRISGNTIYF. The entire variable domain, with the rest obtained from reference TRBV28 and TRBJ1-3, is as follows: DVKVTQSSRYLVKRTGEKVFLECVQDMDHENMFWYRQDPGLGLRLIYFSYDVKMKEKGDIPEGYSVSREKKERFSLILESASTNQTSMYLCASSLPGRRISGNTIYFGEGSWLTVV.

This chain uses TRBV19 with TRBJ1-2; 7 bases fit TRBD1. Germline V gene lookup returns CDR1 LNHDA and CDR2 SQIVND (reference sequence). J gave up 6 bases and V 5 bases, and 6 bases lay outside the gene matches. CDR3 length equals 13 residues. CDR3 coding DNA: TGTGCCAGTAGTCAACAGGGGCGGGATGGCTACACCTTC. Amino acids: CASSQQGRDGYTF.

This clone was detected only once. The gene calls are TRBV7-9 and TRBJ1-2, with 10 nucleotides matching TRBD1. This CDR3 has 17 residues. Germline CDR1 and CDR2: SEHNR and FQNEAQ (reference sequence). V trimming: 5 bases; J trimming: 0 bases; junction bases outside the gene matches: 9. Written as DNA, the CDR3 is TGTGCCAGCAGCCTAGGACAGGGGGTTCAAGCTAACTATGGCTACACCTTC. The encoded protein is CASSLGQGVQANYGYTF.

The chain uses TRBV18 and TRBJ1-2, with a weak D call TRBD1 (5 bases). This CDR3 comprises 15 residues. The V and J ends lost 5 bases and 7 bases respectively, with 20 bases between them. Germline V gene sequence: CDR1 KGHSH, CDR2 LQKENI. Here the CDR3 DNA reads TGTGCCAGCTCATATGGTCCCGAGGGGCCCGGTGGCTACACCTTC. As protein: CASSYGPEGPGGYTF.

The V call is TRBV9, the J call TRBJ2-7, with D hard to call. Germline V gene data show CDR1 as SGDLS and CDR2 as YYNGEE. The CDR3 consists of 13 residues. V lost 0 bases to trimming and J lost 2 bases, with 6 bases between them. The CDR3 nucleotides read TGTGCCAGCAGCGTAGACCCGACCTACGAGCAGTACTTC. This sequence encodes CASSVDPTYEQYF.

The rearrangement uses TRBV5-1 and TRBJ2-7; 7 bases fit TRBD1. With V trimmed by 5 bases and J by 2 bases, 7 bases remained unmatched. This CDR3 contains 14 residues. Germline assignment: CDR1 SGHRS and CDR2 YFSETQ. The CDR3 here is CASSSWDRPYEQYF. The CDR3 DNA is TGCGCCAGCAGTTCCTGGGACAGACCCTACGAGCAGTACTTC.